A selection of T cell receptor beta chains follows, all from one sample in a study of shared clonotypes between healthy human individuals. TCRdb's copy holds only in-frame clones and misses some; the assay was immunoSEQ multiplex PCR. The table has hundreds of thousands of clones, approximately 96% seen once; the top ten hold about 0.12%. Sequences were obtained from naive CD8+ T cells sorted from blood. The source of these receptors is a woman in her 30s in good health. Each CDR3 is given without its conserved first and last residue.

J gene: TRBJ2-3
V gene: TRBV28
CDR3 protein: ASSRGRGPGMVDTQY

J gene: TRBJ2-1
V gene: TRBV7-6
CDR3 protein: ASSLGQGGNEQF

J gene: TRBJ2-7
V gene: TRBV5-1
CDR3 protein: ASSRVEGTYYEQY

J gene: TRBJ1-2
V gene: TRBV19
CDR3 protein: ASRGTGDYGYT

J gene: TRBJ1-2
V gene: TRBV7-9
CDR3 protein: ASSLAGPPGDGYT

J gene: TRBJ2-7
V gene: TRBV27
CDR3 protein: ASSPALEGTGEQY

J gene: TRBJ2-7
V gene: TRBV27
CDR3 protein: ASRIFAGYGSYEQY

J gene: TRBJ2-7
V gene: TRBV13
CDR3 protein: ASSLPGQAFGEQY

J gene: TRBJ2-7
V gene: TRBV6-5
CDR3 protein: ASSFGLSYEQY

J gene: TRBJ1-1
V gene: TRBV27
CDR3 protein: ASSFYMNTEAF

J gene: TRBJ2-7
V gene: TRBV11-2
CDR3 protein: ASSLETEYEQY

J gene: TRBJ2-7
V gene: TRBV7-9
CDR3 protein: ASSPTAGTSVYEQY

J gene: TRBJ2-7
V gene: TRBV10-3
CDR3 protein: AISAHPSGGKAYEQY

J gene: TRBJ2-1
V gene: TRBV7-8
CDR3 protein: ASSLWEEGNEQF

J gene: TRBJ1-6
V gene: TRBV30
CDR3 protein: AWTRMTGVNSPLH

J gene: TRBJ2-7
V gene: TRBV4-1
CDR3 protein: ASSQEINEQY

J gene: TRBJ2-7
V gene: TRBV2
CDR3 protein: ASSEETFYEQY

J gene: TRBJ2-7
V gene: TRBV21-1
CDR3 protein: ASRLGYEQY

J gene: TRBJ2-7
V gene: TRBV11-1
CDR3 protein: ASSPGTSPEQY

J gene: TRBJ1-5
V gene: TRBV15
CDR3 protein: ATSRQASSEQPQH

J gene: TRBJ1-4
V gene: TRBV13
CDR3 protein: ASSSGTGNEKLF

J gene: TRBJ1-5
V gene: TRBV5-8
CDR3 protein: ASRGRDRGLIWQPQH

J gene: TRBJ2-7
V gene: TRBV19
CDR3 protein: ASSIRRSQGGRY

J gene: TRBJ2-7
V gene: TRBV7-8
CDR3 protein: ASSMTSGSSYEQY

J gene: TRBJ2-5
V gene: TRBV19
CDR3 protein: ASSRDRGLRGETQY

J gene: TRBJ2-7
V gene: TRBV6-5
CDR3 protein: ASSYGLAESYEQY

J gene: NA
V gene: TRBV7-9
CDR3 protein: ASSSVGQGSYEQY

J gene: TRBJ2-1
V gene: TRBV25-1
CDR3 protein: ASSQGYNEQF

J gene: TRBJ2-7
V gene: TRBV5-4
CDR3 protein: ASSSGLGYEQY

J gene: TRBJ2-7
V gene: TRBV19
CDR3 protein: ASSIGGLAGTYEQY